This entry lists 21 T cell receptor beta chains sequenced from one sample in a study of T cells in tuberculosis. Sequenced by immunoSEQ multiplex PCR; TCRdb stores in-frame clones only, minus some. The repertoire holds about 41,000 clones, with roughly 96% as singletons. The sequenced material came from PBMCs. These receptors all come from a donor between 10 and 35 years old with latent tuberculosis or without tuberculosis infection.

The chain links TRBV6-5 to TRBJ2-1; perhaps TRBD2 as D (6 bases). The V gene's germline CDR1 is MNHEY and CDR2 SVGAGI. Deletions cut 8 bases from V and 10 bases from J, with 15 bases between. The CDR3 has 12 amino acids. The DNA for the CDR3 is TGTGCCAGCCATGGGGGGACGAACGAGCAGTTCTTC. Protein: CASHGGTNEQFF.

The J gene is TRBJ2-1, the V gene TRBV7-6; maybe TRBD2 (6 bases). This CDR3 comprises 16 residues. V was cut by 9 bases and J by 0 bases, with 18 bases left in between. CDR1 and CDR2 (germline): SGHVS, FNYEAQ. The CDR3 reads CARPWEDLSSYNEQFF. Here the CDR3 DNA reads TGTGCCAGACCTTGGGAGGATCTTAGCTCCTACAATGAGCAGTTCTTC. Based on the CDR3 plus reference TRBV7-6 and TRBJ2-1, the full variable domain is GAGVSQSPRYKVTKRGQDVALRCDPISGHVSLYWYRQALGQGPEFLTYFNYEAQQDKSGLPNDRFSAERPEGSISTLTIQRTEQRDSAMYRCARPWEDLSSYNEQFFGPGTRLTVL.

The rearrangement links TRBV15 to TRBJ1-5, with a weak D call TRBD1 (5 bases). The V gene lost 2 bases and the J gene lost 0 bases, with 26 bases spanning the gap. There are 21 residues in the CDR3. The germline CDR1 and CDR2 sequences are LNHNV and YYDKDF (reference sequence). CDR3 sequence (DNA): TGTGCCACCAGCAGAACCCGAAGTCAACAGGCCCTAGTCAATAGCAATCAGCCCCAGCATTTT. This sequence encodes CATSRTRSQQALVNSNQPQHF.

The V call is TRBV5-6, the J call TRBJ2-3; TRBD1 agrees at 10 bases. Germline CDR1 and CDR2: SGHDT and YYEEEE. Losses at the gene ends were 5 bases for V and 4 bases for J; bases not matched to a gene: 7. There are 15 residues in the CDR3. DNA of the CDR3: TGTGCCAGCAGGTCGGGACAGGGGTATGCAGATACGCAGTATTTT. Protein sequence: CASRSGQGYADTQYF.

The CDR3 loop reads CASPGEIPPMESSAGEQYF. The CDR3 DNA follows: TGTGCCAGCCCCGGCGAAATCCCGCCCATGGAGAGTAGTGCGGGGGAGCAGTACTTC. The gene calls are TRBV4-2 and TRBJ2-7, with D possibly being TRBD2 (6 bases). This CDR3 region has 19 residues. Germline loops: CDR1 LGHNA, CDR2 YNFKEQ. Trimming removed 8 bases from V and 7 bases from J, with 36 bases in between.

The rearrangement uses TRBV5-4 and TRBJ2-1, with D perhaps matching TRBD1 (6 bases). This CDR3 contains 14 residues. V lost 1 base to trimming and J lost 3 bases, with 8 bases between them. Germline loops: CDR1 SGHNT, CDR2 YYREEE (reference sequence). In DNA form, the CDR3 reads TGTGCCAGCAGCTTGACAGGGAACTACAATGAGCAGTTCTTC. The encoded protein is CASSLTGNYNEQFF.

The rearrangement links TRBV5-1 to TRBJ1-2, with 7 positions matching TRBD1. CDR1 SGHRS and CDR2 YFSETQ come from the germline V gene. The CDR3 extends over 16 amino acids. V shed 4 bases and J 2 bases; nucleotides not matched to a gene: 11. CDR3 sequence reads: CASSPKTGAANYGYTF. Written as DNA, the CDR3 is TGCGCCAGCAGCCCAAAAACAGGGGCCGCAAACTATGGCTACACCTTC.

This chain connects TRBV6-1 to TRBJ2-5; no firm D call. Trimming cost V 1 base and J 2 bases, with 8 bases left between them. Per the germline V gene, CDR1 is MNHNS and CDR2 is SASEGT. The CDR3 runs 14 residues. This chain's CDR3 is CASSEDGWQETQYF. The CDR3 DNA is TGTGCCAGCAGTGAAGACGGGTGGCAAGAGACCCAGTACTTC.

V gene TRBV7-6 combines with J gene TRBJ1-6; possibly TRBD1 for D (6 bases). Trimming took 5 bases from V and 10 from J, leaving 24 bases between them. Germline V gene data show CDR1 as SGHVS and CDR2 as FNYEAQ. The CDR3 loop spans 17 amino acids. CDR3 in DNA: TGTGCCAGCAGCCAGGACAGCTCCATAGGGTACGCGTCACCCCTCCACTTT. This codes for CASSQDSSIGYASPLHF.

J is TRBJ1-6 and V is TRBV2; 11 nucleotides align to TRBD1. Germline trimming cut 6 bases from V and 2 bases from J; bases unmatched to any gene: 3. The CDR3 is made up of 16 amino acids. CDR1 is SNHLY, CDR2 FYNNEI, per germline. The CDR3 DNA reads TGTGCCAGCAGGGGACAGGGGGGCGCCTATAATTCACCCCTCCACTTT. It translates to CASRGQGGAYNSPLHF.

This rearrangement joins TRBV6-6 to TRBJ1-1; D is uncertain. Trimming pared 6 bases from V and 2 bases from J, leaving 13 bases between. The CDR3 totals 14 residues. From germline, CDR1 is MNHNY and CDR2 SVGAGI (reference sequence). The CDR3 DNA sequence: TGTGCCAGCAGGCTAGCCGAGTTAAACACTGAAGCTTTCTTT. Its protein is CASRLAELNTEAFF.

V is TRBV30 and J is TRBJ1-2; D unclear. Between the trimmed V and J ends, which lost 2 bases and 7 bases, there was a span of 5 bases. The CDR3 totals 10 residues. Per the germline V gene, CDR1 is GTSNPN and CDR2 is SVGIG (reference sequence). Here the CDR3 DNA reads TGTGCCTGGAGTCCAGGTGGCTACACCTTC. Its protein product is CAWSPGGYTF.

The CDR3: CASSDGTPHEQYF. Written as DNA, the CDR3 is TGTGCCAGCAGCGACGGGACTCCCCACGAGCAGTACTTC. The gene calls are TRBV7-7 and TRBJ2-7, with a tentative D call TRBD2 (6 bases). The V and J ends lost 5 bases and 5 bases respectively, with 13 bases between them. The germline CDR1 and CDR2 sequences are SSHAT and FNYEAQ (reference sequence). The CDR3 is 13 amino acids.

This clone has a single count. The chain recombines TRBV10-3 with TRBJ2-2, with TRBD1 matching 7 bases. CDR1 is ENHRY and CDR2 is SYGVKD in the germline V gene. The V segment lost 6 bases and the J segment 6 bases; nucleotides outside the gene matches: 7. CDR3 length: 14 residues. CDR3 in DNA: TGTGCCATCAGCGAGGACAGGTTCTCCGGGGAGCTGTTTTTT. It codes for CAISEDRFSGELFF.

The chain links TRBV28 to TRBJ1-2; D possibly corresponds to TRBD1 (5 bases). Germline V gene lookup returns CDR1 MDHEN and CDR2 SYDVKM. V was trimmed by 7 bases and J by 5 bases, leaving 14 bases between them. CDR3 size: 13 residues. CDR3 sequence reads: CASTSPGGYGYTF. The CDR3 DNA reads TGTGCCAGCACTTCACCCGGGGGGTATGGCTACACCTTC.

The genes are TRBV14 and TRBJ1-1, with D possibly TRBD1 on 6 matching bases. V lost 5 bases, J lost 1 base, and 14 bases lay in between. CDR3 size: 15 residues. The V gene's germline CDR1 is SGHDN and CDR2 FVKESK. Written as DNA, the CDR3 is TGTGCCAGCAGCGCCCTACAACAGGGGAACACTGAAGCTTTCTTT. Translating it yields CASSALQQGNTEAFF.

The chain recombines TRBV5-4 with TRBJ2-7; the D is unclear. Looked up from germline, CDR1 is SGHNT and CDR2 is YYREEE (reference sequence). V lost 3 bases to trimming and J lost 2 bases, with 3 bases between them. The CDR3 length is 11 residues. CDR3 bases: TGTGCCAGCAGCTCCGCCTACGAGCAGTACTTC. Translated: CASSSAYEQYF.

The chain uses TRBV4-1 and TRBJ2-1, with a possible D match to TRBD2 (5 bases). Between the trimmed V and J ends, which lost 4 bases and 3 bases, there was a span of 10 bases. This CDR3 spans 14 amino acids. In germline, CDR1 is MGHRA, CDR2 YSYEKL. CDR3 sequence (DNA): TGCGCCAGCAGCCCCTCGGGGAGCTACAATGAGCAGTTCTTC. This sequence encodes CASSPSGSYNEQFF.

The chain combines TRBV6-5 with TRBJ2-7, with 9 bases that match TRBD2. The trim removed 4 bases at V and 2 bases at J, leaving 3 bases unmatched. The CDR3 is 14 residues long. Germline-derived CDR1 and CDR2 are MNHEY and SVGAGI. The CDR3 loop is CASSLAGAPYEQYF. The CDR3 nucleotides are TGTGCCAGCAGTTTAGCGGGGGCCCCCTACGAGCAGTACTTC.

The chain is built from TRBV5-4 and TRBJ2-2; 9 bases line up with TRBD2. The germline V gene encodes CDR1 SGHNT and CDR2 YYREEE (reference sequence). The CDR3 runs 17 residues. The V and J ends lost 4 bases and 5 bases, in that order; junction bases with no gene match: 12. CDR3 DNA sequence: TGTGCCAGCAGCCCGGAGGCGGGGGGGTCGATAACCGGGGAGCTGTTTTTT. It encodes CASSPEAGGSITGELFF.

In its sample, this clone was seen once. The J gene is TRBJ2-1, the V gene TRBV27, with TRBD2 matching over 15 bases. Trimming took 4 bases from V and 4 from J; bases not matched to a gene: 11. The CDR3 length is 19 residues. Looked up from germline, CDR1 is MNHEY and CDR2 is SMNVEV (reference sequence). The CDR3 DNA reads TGTGCCAGCAGTTCTCGGACTAGCGGGGGGGCCGGTGTGTACAATGAGCAGTTCTTC. It specifies CASSSRTSGGAGVYNEQFF.